What follows are 12 T cell receptor beta chains derived from one specimen sequenced in a study of blood T cell repertoires in COVID-19. The protocol was immunoSEQ multiplex PCR, while the TCRdb copy is restricted to in-frame clones and leaves out a portion. The data contain nearly 250,000 clones, approximately 89% of them singletons. Specimen: peripheral blood. Source of these receptors: a woman between 55 and 75 years old who had recovered from COVID-19.

The V call is TRBV6-5, the J call TRBJ1-3; 10 bases align to TRBD1. This CDR3 has 16 amino acids. Germline lookup yields CDR1 MNHEY and CDR2 SVGAGI. J lost 4 bases, V lost 0 bases, and 3 bases had no gene match. CDR3 in amino acids: CASSYSRTGGGNTIYF. In DNA form, the CDR3 reads TGTGCCAGCAGTTACTCCCGGACAGGGGGAGGAAACACCATATATTTT.

The chain employs TRBV3-1 (or the pseudogene TRBV3-2) and TRBJ2-2; maybe TRBD1 (7 bases). V was clipped by 4 bases and J by 4 bases, with 19 bases between them. The germline V gene has CDR1 LGHDT and CDR2 YNNKEL (reference sequence). CDR3 length: 17 residues. CDR3 DNA: TGTGCCAGCAGCCCTCCCTCAGGGGGGCCTGGCACCGGGGAGCTGTTTTTT. Encoded protein: CASSPPSGGPGTGELFF.

The V call is TRBV6-5, the J call TRBJ2-3; 11 nucleotides match TRBD2. The CDR3 totals 15 residues. J was trimmed by 4 bases and V by 4 bases; bases with no gene match: 4. Germline lookup yields CDR1 MNHEY and CDR2 SVGAGI. The CDR3 loop is CASSFRTSGSDTQYF. The CDR3 coding sequence is TGTGCCAGCAGTTTCCGGACTAGCGGGTCAGATACGCAGTATTTT.

The chain is built from TRBV3-1 (or the pseudogene TRBV3-2) and TRBJ1-5; no clear D. The V and J ends lost 1 base and 4 bases respectively, with 11 bases between them. The CDR3 is 15 amino acids. Germline V gives CDR1 LGHDT, CDR2 YNNKEL (reference sequence). The CDR3 region is CASSQGFAVNQPQHF. The DNA of the CDR3 is TGTGCCAGCAGCCAAGGGTTTGCGGTAAATCAGCCCCAGCATTTT.

This clone was counted a few times. The rearrangement joins TRBV25-1 to TRBJ1-1, with a weak D call TRBD1 (6 bases). The CDR3 runs 14 residues. Trimming removed 4 bases at V and 4 bases at J, with 13 bases between. Germline V gene data show CDR1 as MGHDK and CDR2 as SYGVNS. CDR3 in amino acids: CASSVVGGPTEAFF. The CDR3 DNA is TGTGCCAGCAGTGTCGTGGGGGGGCCCACTGAAGCTTTCTTT.

This rearrangement joins TRBV28 to TRBJ1-2, with D possibly matching TRBD1 (5 bases). Germline V lookup: CDR1 MDHEN, CDR2 SYDVKM. Trimming removed 3 bases at V and 7 bases at J, with 12 bases between. The CDR3 covers 13 residues. The CDR3 DNA follows: TGTGCCAGCAGTTTTCCAGGGAACGGTGGCTACACCTTC. Translated: CASSFPGNGGYTF.

The chain uses TRBV6-2 or TRBV6-3 and TRBJ2-4; 12 bases match TRBD2. The CDR3 extends over 16 amino acids. V gave up 5 bases and J gave up 6 bases; unmatched junction bases: 8. The germline V gene has CDR1 MNHEY and CDR2 SVGEGT. The CDR3 DNA follows: TGTGCCAGCAGTGCGCCACTAGCGGGGGGCCGAAACATTCAGTACTTC. It yields the protein CASSAPLAGGRNIQYF.

This chain uses TRBV11-2 with TRBJ2-2, with 13 bases matching TRBD2. Trimming took 4 bases from V and 8 from J; bases not matched to a gene: 4. CDR1 and CDR2 (germline): SGHAT, FQNNGV. This CDR3 is built from 15 residues. The CDR3 here is CASSSWTSGGGELFF. DNA for the CDR3: TGTGCCAGCAGCTCCTGGACTAGCGGGGGTGGGGAGCTGTTTTTT. The full variable domain, in which reference TRBV11-2 and TRBJ2-2 provide the parts outside the CDR3, is EAGVAQSPRYKIIEKRQSVAFWCNPISGHATLYWYQQILGQGPKLLIQFQNNGVVDDSQLPKDRFSAERLKGVDSTLKIQPAKLEDSAVYLCASSSWTSGGGELFFGEGSRLTVL.

Regarding this clone: Given a much more abundant clone one base away, this may be a read error. The chain is built from TRBV4-3 and TRBJ1-2; D may be TRBD1 (6 bases). This CDR3 contains 13 residues. Per germline, CDR1 LGHNA and CDR2 YSLEER. The V end was cut by 2 bases, the J end by 4 bases, with 8 bases between. The CDR3 loop is CASSQQGTYGYTF. The CDR3 nucleotides are TGCGCCAGCAGCCAACAGGGGACCTATGGCTACACCTTC.

V gene TRBV4-2 combines with J gene TRBJ2-5; 8 bases line up with TRBD2. Germline V CDR1 and CDR2: LGHNA, YNFKEQ. The CDR3 has 18 residues. The J segment lost 2 bases and the V segment lost 2 bases, leaving 13 bases of the junction unmatched. CDR3 residues: CASSQQPLRGGRQETQYF. The CDR3 DNA is TGTGCCAGCAGCCAACAACCACTCCGGGGGGGTCGACAAGAGACCCAGTACTTC.

The table lists this clone with a count of one. The V and J genes are TRBV6-5 and TRBJ1-6, with 9 bases that match TRBD1. Looked up from germline, CDR1 is MNHEY and CDR2 is SVGAGI. The CDR3 is made up of 14 amino acids. V gave up 5 bases and J gave up 10 bases; unmatched junction bases: 6. In DNA form, the CDR3 reads TGTGCCAGCAGTAACAGGGGGCGTCTGTCACCCCTCCACTTT. It specifies CASSNRGRLSPLHF.

The chain uses TRBV28 and TRBJ2-7, with 7 bases that match TRBD1. This CDR3 contains 16 residues. Trimming at V came to 8 bases and at J to 0 bases, leaving 13 bases not matched to a gene. The germline CDR1 and CDR2 sequences are MDHEN and SYDVKM. CDR3 sequence (DNA): TGTGCCAGCCGACCGCTCCCCGGGACAGTCTCCTACGAGCAGTACTTC. This codes for CASRPLPGTVSYEQYF. Full variable domain (missing parts from reference TRBV28 and TRBJ2-7): DVKVTQSSRYLVKRTGEKVFLECVQDMDHENMFWYRQDPGLGLRLIYFSYDVKMKEKGDIPEGYSVSREKKERFSLILESASTNQTSMYLCASRPLPGTVSYEQYFGPGTRLTVT.